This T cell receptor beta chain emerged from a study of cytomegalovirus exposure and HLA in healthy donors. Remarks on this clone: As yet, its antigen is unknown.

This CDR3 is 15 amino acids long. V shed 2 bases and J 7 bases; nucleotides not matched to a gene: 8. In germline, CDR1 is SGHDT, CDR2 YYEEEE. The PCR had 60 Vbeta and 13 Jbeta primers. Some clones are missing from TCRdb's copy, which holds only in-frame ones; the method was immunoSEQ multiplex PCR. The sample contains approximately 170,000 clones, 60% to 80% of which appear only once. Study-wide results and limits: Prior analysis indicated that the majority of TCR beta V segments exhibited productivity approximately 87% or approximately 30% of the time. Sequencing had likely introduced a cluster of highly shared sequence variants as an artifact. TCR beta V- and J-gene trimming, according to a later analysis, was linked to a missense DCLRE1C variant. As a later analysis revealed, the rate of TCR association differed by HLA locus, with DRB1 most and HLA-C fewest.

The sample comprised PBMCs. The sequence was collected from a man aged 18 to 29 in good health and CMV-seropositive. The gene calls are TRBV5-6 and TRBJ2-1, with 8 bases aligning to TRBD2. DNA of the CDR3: TGTGCCAGCAGCTTCGGGACTAGTTTCTGGAATGAGCAGTTCTTC. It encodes CASSFGTSFWNEQFF.